This T cell receptor beta chain is from a study of patients and donors after allogeneic stem cell transplantation. V dropped 6 bases and J dropped 0; count of bases not matched to a gene: 9. CDR1 is DFQATT and CDR2 is SNEGSKA in the germline V gene (reference sequence). The CDR3 loop spans 17 amino acids. Each CDR3 protein is one row after TCRdb ran MiXCR on the RT-PCR reads. This sample has about 960,000 distinct CDR3 sequences, with roughly 18% found just once. This clonotype was picked up a small number of times. This sequence was found in a human donor who was either an allogeneic HSCT recipient or a stem cell or donor lymphocyte infusion donor (not recorded which). It is not recorded whose cells these are; they may come from a transplant donor. Sequencing used blood, either unsorted or a sorted T cell fraction (not recorded which). The chain is built from TRBV20-1 and TRBJ2-1; 12 bases align to TRBD2. The CDR3 is CSAQGLAGLNSYNEQFF. DNA for the CDR3: TGCAGTGCGCAGGGACTAGCGGGCTTAAACTCCTACAATGAGCAGTTCTTC.